The clone carrying this T cell receptor beta chain has only a few counts. Its antigen remains unknown. J was trimmed by 3 bases and V by 8 bases; bases with no gene match: 0. CDR3 size: 11 residues. Looked up from germline, CDR1 is SEHNR and CDR2 is FQNEAQ (reference sequence). This record belongs to a study of T cells after yellow fever vaccination. TCRdb fed the 5' RACE reads into MiXCR, producing one record per CDR3 protein. Found here are about 500,000 distinct CDR3 sequences, around 17% of them singletons; the top ten hold roughly 17%. Whole-study findings and limits: Among all clonotypes, a small share was observed in both CD4 and CD8 compartments.

This clonotype was obtained from a man aged 18 to 35 who received the YFV17D yellow fever vaccine. The sequencing here drew on PBMCs, taken 5 days after the first yellow fever vaccination. The chain employs TRBV7-9 and TRBJ1-1; 7 nucleotides line up with TRBD1. The CDR3 coding sequence is TGTGCCAGCGACAGGGACACTGAAGCTTTCTTT. As protein: CASDRDTEAFF. The full variable domain, its missing parts supplied by reference TRBV7-9 and TRBJ1-1, is DTGVSQNPRHKITKRGQNVTFRCDPISEHNRLYWYRQTLGQGPEFLTYFQNEAQLEKSRLLSDRFSAERPKGSFSTLEIQRTEQGDSAMYLCASDRDTEAFFGQGTRLTVV.